The sequence of this TCR beta chain was determined in a study of OX40 agonist ivuxolimab in advanced cancers. Overall study context: Three dose-escalation patients had partial responses: one with hepatocellular carcinoma and two with cutaneous melanoma.

V lost 3 bases to trimming and J lost 5 bases, with 13 bases between them. The CDR3 is 14 amino acids. Germline V gives CDR1 SGHTA, CDR2 FQGTGA. This clone appeared once. TCRdb keeps only in-frame clones here, not all; method: immunoSEQ multiplex PCR. This table holds around 100,000 clones, about nine tenths found once. The input for sequencing was CD4+ or CD8+ T cells sorted from blood, taken in a trial of the OX40 agonist ivuxolimab. The V gene is TRBV7-3, the J gene TRBJ2-5, with D perhaps matching TRBD2 (7 bases). The clonotype was recovered from an adult with an advanced solid tumor such as melanoma, head and neck, liver or kidney cancer. The CDR3 DNA reads as TGTGCCAGCAGCTTCGGGGGGCGCCTTGAGACCCAGTACTTC. Amino acids: CASSFGGRLETQYF. Supplemented by reference TRBV7-3 and TRBJ2-5, the full variable domain reads GAGVSQTPSNKVTEKGKYVELRCDPISGHTALYWYRQSLGQGPEFLIYFQGTGAADDSGLPNDRFFAVRPEGSVSTLKIQRTERGDSAVYLCASSFGGRLETQYFGPGTRLLVL.